These 25 T cell receptor beta chains were sequenced from one sample in a study of blood T cell repertoires in COVID-19. Profiled with immunoSEQ multiplex PCR; TCRdb holds only in-frame clones, not every one. The sample lists about 81,000 clones, 80% to 90% occurring once. Sequencing was carried out using peripheral blood. Source of these receptors: a woman aged 80 or older with acute or convalescent COVID-19.

The rearrangement joins TRBV10-3 to TRBJ2-1, with TRBD1 matching 7 bases. CDR3 length equals 16 residues. Germline assignment: CDR1 ENHRY and CDR2 SYGVKD. V lost 5 bases and J lost 0; bases outside the gene matches: 7. Here the CDR3 DNA reads TGTGCCATCAGTTCTTCAGGGGGTTACTCCTACAATGAGCAGTTCTTC. It encodes CAISSSGGYSYNEQFF.

This clone was detected only a few times. CDR3 sequence reads: CASSPRVIGDEQYF. CDR3 bases: TGTGCCAGTAGTCCCCGTGTTATAGGGGACGAGCAGTACTTC. The chain has TRBV19 and TRBJ2-7; weak D call: TRBD1 (5 bases). Germline V gene sequence: CDR1 LNHDA, CDR2 SQIVND (reference sequence). The CDR3 sequence is 14 residues long. The V and J ends lost 5 bases and 5 bases respectively, with 16 bases between them. The whole variable domain, filled in from reference TRBV19 and TRBJ2-7, reads DGGITQSPKYLFRKEGQNVTLSCEQNLNHDAMYWYRQDPGQGLRLIYYSQIVNDFQKGDIAEGYSVSREKKESFPLTVTSAQKNPTAFYLCASSPRVIGDEQYFGPGTRLTVT.

The CDR3 nucleotides are TGCGCCAGCAGACAGGGTGAGGAGACCCAGTACTTC. It specifies CASRQGEETQYF. This rearrangement joins TRBV5-1 to TRBJ2-5, with D possibly TRBD1 on 6 matching bases. The CDR3 loop spans 12 amino acids. Germline lookup yields CDR1 SGHRS and CDR2 YFSETQ. Trimming shortened V by 5 bases and J by 5 bases, and 10 bases separated the two germline ends.

The chain carries TRBV7-6 and TRBJ2-3, with D maybe TRBD2 (6 bases). This CDR3 comprises 17 residues. Deletions cut 1 base from V and 0 bases from J, with 14 bases between. Germline values: CDR1 SGHVS, CDR2 FNYEAQ. Here the CDR3 reads CASSLVGAGLSTDTQYF. In nucleotides, the CDR3 is TGTGCCAGCAGCTTAGTGGGAGCGGGCCTCAGCACAGATACGCAGTATTTT.

V and J are TRBV6-5 and TRBJ1-1; TRBD1 matches 7 bases. Germline CDR1 is MNHEY and CDR2 is SVGAGI. J lost 4 bases, V lost 7 bases, and 9 bases had no gene match. The CDR3 is 14 amino acids. CDR3 DNA: TGTGCCAGCATTAACAGGGGACTAGGCACTGAAGCTTTCTTT. This gives the protein CASINRGLGTEAFF.

Only one count was recorded for this clone. The chain links TRBV9 to TRBJ2-7; 9 bases agree with TRBD2. The germline gives CDR1 SGDLS, CDR2 YYNGEE. CDR3 length equals 15 residues. The trim removed 1 base at V and 2 bases at J, leaving 4 bases unmatched. In DNA, the CDR3 is TGTGCCAGCAGCGTAACTTGGACTAGCGCCTACGAGCAGTACTTC. Its protein product is CASSVTWTSAYEQYF.

The V and J genes are TRBV19 and TRBJ2-1, with TRBD1 as a possible D gene (6 bases). This CDR3 comprises 18 residues. CDR1 is LNHDA, CDR2 SQIVND, per germline (reference sequence). V lost 0 bases, J lost 0 bases, and 15 bases lay in between. This chain's CDR3 is CASSIDYRQGSSYNEQFF. The CDR3 DNA is TGTGCCAGTAGTATAGATTATAGGCAGGGGAGCTCCTACAATGAGCAGTTCTTC.

This chain joins TRBV6-5 and TRBJ1-6; D perhaps matches TRBD1 (5 bases). Germline V gene sequence: CDR1 MNHEY, CDR2 SVGAGI. The CDR3 runs to 15 residues. V lost 4 bases, J lost 7 bases, and 14 bases lay in between. DNA of the CDR3: TGTGCCAGCAGTTCCCCCGCAGGGCGGAATTCACCCCTCCACTTT. It codes for CASSSPAGRNSPLHF.

The chain employs TRBV7-9 and TRBJ1-2; TRBD1 matches at 8 bases. The germline V gene has CDR1 SEHNR and CDR2 FQNEAQ (reference sequence). This CDR3 is 15 amino acids long. The V segment lost 2 bases and the J segment 2 bases; nucleotides outside the gene matches: 4. The CDR3 spells CASSLSGGGNYGYTF. The CDR3 DNA is TGTGCCAGCAGCTTATCAGGGGGCGGGAACTATGGCTACACCTTC. The full variable domain, rest sourced from reference TRBV7-9 and TRBJ1-2, is DTGVSQNPRHKITKRGQNVTFRCDPISEHNRLYWYRQTLGQGPEFLTYFQNEAQLEKSRLLSDRFSAERPKGSFSTLEIQRTEQGDSAMYLCASSLSGGGNYGYTFGSGTRLTVV.

The chain recombines TRBV6-5 with TRBJ2-1; 11 nucleotides align to TRBD2. Germline trimming cut 9 bases from V and 5 bases from J; bases unmatched to any gene: 9. Germline V gene sequence: CDR1 MNHEY, CDR2 SVGAGI. This CDR3 comprises 15 residues. CDR3 protein: CARGEGSGRDNEQFF. CDR3 sequence (DNA): TGTGCCAGGGGGGAGGGTAGCGGGAGGGACAATGAGCAGTTCTTC.

The chain couples TRBV12-3 or TRBV12-4 to TRBJ2-1, with D possibly matching TRBD2 (6 bases). The CDR3 runs 12 residues. Trimming stripped 6 bases from V and 6 bases from J, with 9 bases between. CDR3 residues: CASRTRANEQFF. The DNA of the CDR3 is TGTGCCAGCAGGACTAGGGCCAATGAGCAGTTCTTC.

This clone has a handful of counts. The V gene is TRBV10-3, the J gene TRBJ1-2; D possibly corresponds to TRBD1 (6 bases). CDR1 is ENHRY, CDR2 SYGVKD, per germline. This CDR3 region has 14 residues. Trimming removed 5 bases at V and 2 bases at J, with 12 bases between. The CDR3: CAISQTTGNYGYTF. CDR3 sequence (DNA): TGTGCCATCAGTCAAACTACAGGGAACTATGGCTACACCTTC.

A single count supports this clone. The chain joins TRBV29-1 to TRBJ2-2; 10 bases match TRBD2. The germline CDR1 and CDR2 sequences are SQVTM and ANQGSEA. This CDR3 contains 16 residues. J gave up 0 bases and V 4 bases, and 5 bases lay outside the gene matches. Here the CDR3 reads CSVGLAGGANTGELFF. DNA for the CDR3: TGCAGCGTTGGCTTAGCGGGAGGCGCGAACACCGGGGAGCTGTTTTTT.

This clone was recorded a few times. This chain links TRBV7-9 with TRBJ2-5; perhaps TRBD2 as D (6 bases). Trimming took 4 bases from V and 4 from J, leaving 16 bases between them. The CDR3 covers 15 residues. The germline V gene encodes CDR1 SEHNR and CDR2 FQNEAQ (reference sequence). CDR3 residues: CASSSKFQGGETQYF. CDR3 DNA: TGTGCCAGCAGCTCAAAATTTCAGGGAGGAGAGACCCAGTACTTC.

This chain connects TRBV29-1 to TRBJ2-3; TRBD1 aligns across 8 bases. V shed 6 bases, J shed 3 bases, and the junction held 5 bases outside the gene matches. Germline V gene sequence: CDR1 SQVTM, CDR2 ANQGSEA. The CDR3 is made up of 13 amino acids. The CDR3 bases are TGCAGCGTAAGACAGGGGATTACAGATACGCAGTATTTT. The encoded protein is CSVRQGITDTQYF.

V usage is TRBV6-5 and J usage is TRBJ1-5; 9 bases fit TRBD1. The germline V gene has CDR1 MNHEY and CDR2 SVGAGI. The V segment lost 6 bases and the J segment 3 bases; nucleotides outside the gene matches: 3. This CDR3 spans 14 amino acids. In DNA form, the CDR3 reads TGTGCCAGCAGGGGGACAGGGAACAATCAGCCCCAGCATTTT. It specifies CASRGTGNNQPQHF.

V usage is TRBV19 and J usage is TRBJ2-4, with 7 bases fitting TRBD2. J gave up 0 bases and V 7 bases, and 6 bases lay outside the gene matches. The CDR3 is 15 amino acids. The germline V gene encodes CDR1 LNHDA and CDR2 SQIVND (reference sequence). This chain's CDR3 is CASTPGRVAKNIQYF. Written as DNA, the CDR3 is TGTGCCAGTACCCCAGGGAGGGTAGCCAAAAACATTCAGTACTTC.

The rearrangement links TRBV4-3 to TRBJ2-2, with a possible D match to TRBD2 (6 bases). The CDR3 sequence is 17 residues long. CDR1 is LGHNA and CDR2 is YSLEER in the germline V gene. V shed 1 base and J shed 0 bases, with 12 bases lying between them. The CDR3 region has the DNA TGCGCCAGCAGCCAAGTTTTGTCGGGGGCGAACACCGGGGAGCTGTTTTTT. Protein sequence: CASSQVLSGANTGELFF.

The V call is TRBV9, the J call TRBJ2-2; D remains ambiguous. Trimming took off 0 bases at V and 4 bases at J, with 7 bases between the two ends. The CDR3 extends over 14 amino acids. Per the germline V gene, CDR1 is SGDLS and CDR2 is YYNGEE. The DNA of the CDR3 is TGTGCCAGCAGCGTAGGAGCAGGCACCGGGGAGCTGTTTTTT. Residues: CASSVGAGTGELFF.

The rearrangement links TRBV6-5 to TRBJ2-3, with TRBD2 as a possible D gene (6 bases). This CDR3 spans 13 amino acids. V gave up 7 bases and J gave up 6 bases, with 14 bases separating them. Germline CDR1 and CDR2: MNHEY and SVGAGI. The CDR3 nucleotides are TGTGCCAGCACCCCTTCGGCGGGGGATACGCAGTATTTT. Protein sequence: CASTPSAGDTQYF.

V is TRBV25-1 and J is TRBJ2-1; D possibly corresponds to TRBD1 (6 bases). The CDR3 runs to 15 residues. Germline V lookup: CDR1 MGHDK, CDR2 SYGVNS. Trimming left V 4 bases short and J 7 bases short, with 17 bases between. Here the CDR3 DNA reads TGTGCCAGCAGTGGGTACAGGGAGCACGGTAATGAGCAGTTCTTC. It codes for CASSGYREHGNEQFF.

This sequence joins TRBV2 and TRBJ2-1; D might be TRBD1 (6 bases). The CDR3 length is 14 residues. Germline assignment: CDR1 SNHLY and CDR2 FYNNEI. Trimming pared 1 base from V and 5 bases from J, leaving 9 bases between. The DNA of the CDR3 is TGTGCCAGCAGTGAAGTCAGGGGACACAATGAGCAGTTCTTC. Translated, it gives CASSEVRGHNEQFF.

Written as DNA, the CDR3 is TGTGCCAGCAAAGGGGGGGCAGGGGGCACGAGGGAGACCCAGTACTTC. Translation: CASKGGAGGTRETQYF. V and J are TRBV3-1 (or the pseudogene TRBV3-2) and TRBJ2-5; tentative D call: TRBD1 (8 bases). There are 16 residues in the CDR3. Deletions cut 7 bases from V and 5 bases from J, with 23 bases between. Germline values: CDR1 LGHDT, CDR2 YNNKEL (reference sequence).

This chain uses TRBV10-3 with TRBJ2-1, with 8 bases lining up with TRBD2. The trim removed 9 bases at V and 2 bases at J, leaving 3 bases unmatched. Looked up from germline, CDR1 is ENHRY and CDR2 is SYGVKD. The CDR3 sequence is 13 residues long. CDR3 loop: CAIRGGTYNEQFF. CDR3 nucleotide sequence: TGTGCCATTCGGGGGGGGACCTACAATGAGCAGTTCTTC.

The rearrangement links TRBV19 to TRBJ2-1; 9 bases are a match to TRBD1. This CDR3 has 15 residues. J lost 9 bases, V lost 5 bases, and 11 bases had no gene match. Looked up from germline, CDR1 is LNHDA and CDR2 is SQIVND (reference sequence). CDR3 sequence: CASSLQDRGLSEQFF. CDR3 nucleotides: TGTGCCAGTAGTCTTCAGGACAGGGGATTGAGTGAGCAGTTCTTC.